Listed below are T cell receptor beta chains from one sample, sequenced in a study of cytomegalovirus exposure and HLA in healthy donors. Data came from immunoSEQ multiplex PCR; TCRdb stores just in-frame clones and leaves some out. The sample shows 150,000 to 200,000 clones, more than 75% of them seen only once. The sequenced sample was PBMCs. These receptors were collected from a woman aged 18-29 years in good health and CMV-seronegative. Both conserved end residues are part of each CDR3.

V,CDR3
TRBV29-1,CSVDRQGGNEQYF
TRBV6-5,CATAPSGGSTDTQYF
TRBV5-1,CASSLEGLNEQYF
TRBV27,CASSPGTGWATGELFF
TRBV18,CASSQGSGQPQHF
TRBV7-8,CASSLAGGGELHQYF
TRBV29-1,CSVEDMEGNQPQHF
TRBV7-9,CASSHMGLQNTGELFF
TRBV4-1,CASSQDGTSGRPNEQFF
TRBV28,CASTSERDDFQETQYF
TRBV7-2,CASSKGQGRNTIYF
TRBV6-1,CASSEVGTGRGANYGYTF
TRBV27,CASSWRERDTQYF
TRBV19,CASSIWGQSYGYTF
TRBV27,CASSLGWGATGELFF
TRBV6-5,CASSYSMGGGIQYF
TRBV30,CAWSNRNLNEQYF
TRBV10-2,CASSEPGSRNQPQHF
TRBV5-1,CASSLVLDSPLHF
TRBV5-1,CASSSATGSYTEAFF
TRBV9,CASSVAPSDSYQETQYF
TRBV15,CATGRERTGYDTEAFF
TRBV23-1,CASIQGRLRDTQYF
TRBV14,CASSHGQSSYEQYF
TRBV10-1,CASSGSGGTAGELFF
TRBV7-9,CASSPGRRQETQYF
TRBV6-5,CASSFTGTSYEQYF
TRBV11-3,CASSLEGTRNQPQHF
TRBV29-1,CSVVAGKSADTQYF
TRBV4-1,CASSQDRGEEAFF
TRBV2,CASSEGGLSQVGNTIYF
TRBV27,CASVELGEGPSANVLTF
TRBV23-1,CASSHTPAQGAGYLYRSYNEQFF
TRBV5-1,CASSLAPTREGSYEQYF
TRBV14,CASSQVGGGVQAQYF
TRBV5-1,CASSTSHRGGTDTQYF
TRBV15,CATSRELTSELTRAKNIQYF
TRBV19,CASSIVVTSRKETQYF
TRBV4-1,CASSQEDRGNEKLFF
TRBV25-1,CASSSPGVGTEAFF
TRBV5-1,CASSLGRWTSGKNNEQFF
TRBV19,CASSIYVQGVHNEQFF
TRBV4-1,CASSQDRDFYNEQFF
TRBV25-1,CASSEYGNTEAFF
TRBV7-9,CASSFDEKLFF
TRBV14,CASSQDPGTEAFF
TRBV6-1,CASSARTSRTLISYEQYF